The clone carrying this T cell receptor (beta chain) appeared many times. Its antigen is not identified. The data originate from a study of CD8 T cells in ankylosing spondylitis. Whole-study findings and limits: Matched ankylosing spondylitis synovial fluid reportedly showed significant enrichment of disease-linked clones. Reactive arthritis synovial fluid and blood previously showed some of these motif variants.

MiXCR, run by TCRdb on the 5' RACE reads, gives a single entry per CDR3 protein. The sample includes 350,000 or so distinct CDR3 sequences, about 9.9% of them seen just once. The CDR3 totals 15 residues. Germline V gives CDR1 MNHEY, CDR2 SVGEGT. The V and J ends lost 6 bases and 6 bases, in that order; junction bases with no gene match: 6. Sample: blood, either unsorted or a sorted T cell fraction (not recorded which). The receptor comes from a female donor with ankylosing spondylitis or in good health (not recorded which). The chain has TRBV6-2 or TRBV6-3 and TRBJ2-1; 12 bases fit TRBD2. CDR3 in DNA: TGTGCCAGCAGCCTACTAGCGGGAGGAAGCAATGAGCAGTTCTTC. Amino acid sequence: CASSLLAGGSNEQFF.